A single sample is the source of the 6 T cell receptor beta chains below, sequenced in a study of blood T cell repertoires in COVID-19. Method: immunoSEQ multiplex PCR; TCRdb's copy keeps in-frame clones and lacks some. The sample includes some 270,000 clones, 80% to 85% seen only once; the top ten take 15% to 17%. The specimen sequenced was peripheral blood. Every receptor here comes from a person aged 70 to 85 with COVID-19, enrolled during active disease.

V usage is TRBV10-3 and J usage is TRBJ1-3, with 9 bases that match TRBD1. The CDR3 is 19 amino acids. V trimming: 10 bases; J trimming: 2 bases; junction bases outside the gene matches: 21. Germline V gene data show CDR1 as ENHRY and CDR2 as SYGVKD. The CDR3 DNA reads TGTGCCAACCCGACTTGGACAGGGGCAAGCCAGCCCCCTGGAAACACCATATATTTT. Its translation is CANPTWTGASQPPGNTIYF.

The rearrangement joins TRBV6-2 or TRBV6-3 to TRBJ2-7, with 9 positions matching TRBD2. Trimming cost V 2 bases and J 3 bases; bases outside gene matches: 2. The CDR3 runs to 14 residues. Germline lookup yields CDR1 MNHEY and CDR2 SVGEGT. CDR3 sequence (DNA): TGTGCCAGCAGTTACAAGCGGGAGGACTACGAGCAGTACTTC. This encodes CASSYKREDYEQYF.

The rearrangement links TRBV29-1 to TRBJ2-2; 7 nucleotides align to TRBD1. This CDR3 is built from 12 residues. V trimming: 7 bases; J trimming: 4 bases; junction bases outside the gene matches: 3. CDR1 is SQVTM and CDR2 is ANQGSEA in the germline V gene. This CDR3 reads CSADRATGELFF. CDR3 sequence (DNA): TGCAGCGCTGACAGGGCCACCGGGGAGCTGTTTTTT.

The J gene is TRBJ1-6, the V gene TRBV28; 9 nucleotides line up with TRBD1. The V and J ends lost 4 bases and 2 bases, in that order; junction bases with no gene match: 9. CDR1 is MDHEN, CDR2 SYDVKM, per germline. There are 18 residues in the CDR3. CDR3 DNA: TGTGCCAGCAGTTCGGGGGACAGGGTAGGGACCTATAATTCACCCCTCCACTTT. Residues: CASSSGDRVGTYNSPLHF.

This chain uses TRBV9 with TRBJ2-7; a weak D match, TRBD1 (6 bases). Trimming pared 4 bases from V and 6 bases from J, leaving 17 bases between. Germline CDR1 is SGDLS and CDR2 is YYNGEE. The CDR3 contains 14 residues. For the CDR3, the DNA is TGTGCCAGCAGCCTTACGACAGGCAAGGGCGAGCAGTACTTC. Translation: CASSLTTGKGEQYF.

V usage is TRBV19 and J usage is TRBJ1-6, with 7 nucleotides matching TRBD1. The CDR3 runs 13 residues. In germline, CDR1 is LNHDA, CDR2 SQIVND (reference sequence). V lost 6 bases to trimming and J lost 6 bases; unmatched junction nucleotides: 2. The CDR3 DNA sequence: TGTGCCAGTAGGGACAGGTTTAATTCACCCCTCCACTTT. Protein: CASRDRFNSPLHF.